This TCR beta chain was identified in a study of CD4 T cells in relation to SARS-CoV-2 and coronaviruses. Study context: TCR beta CDR3s were sequenced after approximately ten-day antigen culture of PBMCs. The negative reference was HIV-1 Nef peptide pool or peptide-free culture.

Notes on this clone: Its antigen is unknown.

TCRdb's table, derived via immunoSEQ multiplex PCR, lists solely in-frame clones and lacks some. The sample holds about 21,000 clones; roughly 76% are singletons and the top ten take approximately 16%. Unexposed donor CD4+ T cells date from about 2011-2018, before the COVID-19 pandemic. The cells were cultured for roughly 11 days before CD4+ T cells were isolated. Unexposed-donor CD4+ T cells were probed with SARS-CoV-2 S/N and four cold-coronavirus spikes, cells permitting. Study results and limitations: No donor gave both pre-pandemic and post-infection samples.

Per germline, CDR1 KGHSH and CDR2 LQKENI. The CDR3 covers 15 residues. The V and J ends lost 5 bases and 8 bases respectively, with 18 bases between them. What was sequenced was CD4+ T cells from PBMCs, cultured in vitro. This chain uses TRBV18 with TRBJ1-4; no clear D gene. This receptor was taken from a human donor in good health. CDR3 bases: TGTGCCAGCTCAAACCGAAGGGTGTCGGACGAAAAACTGTTTTTT. It encodes CASSNRRVSDEKLFF.